This T cell receptor (beta chain) was identified during a study of T cells in Graves' hyperthyroidism and ophthalmopathy. Study findings and constraints: From stable hyperthyroidism, ophthalmopathy was separated by a 13 V-J model.

TCR beta CDR3 regions were amplified from RNA. TCR CDR3 regions were first amplified by RT-PCR with HTBI primers. From the multiplex PCR reads, TCRdb called clonotypes with MiXCR, one entry per CDR3 protein. The table has 690,000 or so distinct CDR3 sequences, approximately 19% seen once; the top ten hold approximately 16%. Patients were excluded because of uncontrolled infection, other autoimmune disease, pregnancy or lactation. Only one count was recorded for this clonotype. Antigen: not known. V lost 5 bases to trimming and J lost 6 bases, with 16 bases between them. Looked up from germline, CDR1 is SGHVS and CDR2 is FQNEAQ. There are 14 residues in the CDR3.

The V call is TRBV7-8, the J call TRBJ1-2; D remains ambiguous. This clonotype was sampled from a woman in her 50s with Graves' hyperthyroidism that later progressed to Graves' ophthalmopathy. Material for sequencing was blood. This chain's CDR3 is CASSPAMVGNGYTF. The CDR3 DNA sequence: TGTGCCAGCAGCCCGGCCATGGTGGGTAATGGCTACACCTTC.